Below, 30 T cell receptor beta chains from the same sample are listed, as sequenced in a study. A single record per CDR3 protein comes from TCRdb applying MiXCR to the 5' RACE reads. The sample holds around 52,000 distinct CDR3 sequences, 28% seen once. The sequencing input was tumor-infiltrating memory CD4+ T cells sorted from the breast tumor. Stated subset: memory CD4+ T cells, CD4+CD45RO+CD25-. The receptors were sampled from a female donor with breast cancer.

CDR3: CASSRPRTGWGGYTF. As DNA, the CDR3 is TGTGCCAGCAGCAGACCCCGAACAGGGTGGGGTGGCTACACCTTC. V is TRBV6-5 and J is TRBJ1-2; D is possibly TRBD1 (6 bases). The CDR3 totals 15 residues. Germline V lookup: CDR1 MNHEY, CDR2 SVGAGI. V was shortened by 6 bases and J by 7 bases, with 21 bases between the two germline ends.

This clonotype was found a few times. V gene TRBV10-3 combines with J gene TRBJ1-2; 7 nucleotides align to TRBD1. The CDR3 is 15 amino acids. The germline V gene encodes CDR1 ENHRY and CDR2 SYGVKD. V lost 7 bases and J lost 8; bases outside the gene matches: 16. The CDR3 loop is CAIMDRSGAADGYTF. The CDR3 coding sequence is TGTGCCATCATGGACAGGAGTGGTGCTGCTGACGGCTACACCTTC.

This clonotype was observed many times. The CDR3 spells CASSSQGTVSGYTF. DNA of the CDR3: TGTGCCAGCAGTTCACAGGGGACTGTGTCTGGCTACACCTTC. The chain combines TRBV28 with TRBJ1-2, with 7 positions matching TRBD1. The germline V gene has CDR1 MDHEN and CDR2 SYDVKM. This CDR3 has 14 amino acids. The V and J ends lost 4 bases and 7 bases, in that order; junction bases with no gene match: 9.

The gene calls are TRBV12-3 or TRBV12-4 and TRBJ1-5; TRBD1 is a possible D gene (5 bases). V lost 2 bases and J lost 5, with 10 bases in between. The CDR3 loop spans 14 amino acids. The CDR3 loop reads CASSLRDGDQPQHF. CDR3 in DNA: TGTGCCAGCAGTTTAAGGGACGGAGATCAGCCCCAGCATTTT.

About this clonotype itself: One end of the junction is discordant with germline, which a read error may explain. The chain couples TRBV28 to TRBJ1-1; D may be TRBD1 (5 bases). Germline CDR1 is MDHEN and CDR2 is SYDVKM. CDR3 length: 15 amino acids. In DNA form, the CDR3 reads TGTGCCAGCAGTTTACACCCGGGACCTACGACTGAGGCTTTCTTT. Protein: CASSLHPGPTTEAFF.

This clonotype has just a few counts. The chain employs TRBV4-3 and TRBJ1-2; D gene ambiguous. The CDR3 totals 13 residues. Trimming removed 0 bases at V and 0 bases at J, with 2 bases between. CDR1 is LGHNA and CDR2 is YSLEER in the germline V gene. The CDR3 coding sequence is TGCGCCAGCAGCCAAGACACTAACTATGGCTACACCTTC. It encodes CASSQDTNYGYTF.

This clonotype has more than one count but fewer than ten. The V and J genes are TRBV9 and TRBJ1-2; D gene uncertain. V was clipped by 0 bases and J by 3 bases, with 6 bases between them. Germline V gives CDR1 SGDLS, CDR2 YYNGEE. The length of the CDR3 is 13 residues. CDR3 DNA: TGTGCCAGCAGCGTAGAGGGCGACTATGGCTACACCTTC. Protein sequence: CASSVEGDYGYTF.

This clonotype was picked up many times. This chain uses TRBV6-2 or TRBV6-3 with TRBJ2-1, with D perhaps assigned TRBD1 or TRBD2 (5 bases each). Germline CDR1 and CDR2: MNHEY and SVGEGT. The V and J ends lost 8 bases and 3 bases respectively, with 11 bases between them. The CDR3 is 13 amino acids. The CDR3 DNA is TGTGCCAGCGGGACCAGGAGCTACAATGAGCAGTTCTTC. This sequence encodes CASGTRSYNEQFF.

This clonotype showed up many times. The CDR3 DNA reads TGTGCCAGCAGCCCTAGCGGGAGTACAGATACGCAGTATTTT. Translation gives CASSPSGSTDTQYF. The chain couples TRBV19 to TRBJ2-3; 10 bases map to TRBD2. The CDR3 is 14 residues long. Trimming at V came to 9 bases and at J to 3 bases, leaving 6 bases not matched to a gene. Germline V gene lookup returns CDR1 LNHDA and CDR2 SQIVND (reference sequence).

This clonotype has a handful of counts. This chain's CDR3 is CASSPGGAGTEAFF. The CDR3 DNA reads as TGTGCCAGCTCCCCGGGGGGCGCTGGCACTGAAGCTTTCTTT. V and J are TRBV18 and TRBJ1-1; TRBD1 is a possible D gene (6 bases). The CDR3 spans 14 residues. CDR1 is KGHSH and CDR2 is LQKENI in the germline V gene. V shed 6 bases and J shed 4 bases, with 15 bases lying between them.

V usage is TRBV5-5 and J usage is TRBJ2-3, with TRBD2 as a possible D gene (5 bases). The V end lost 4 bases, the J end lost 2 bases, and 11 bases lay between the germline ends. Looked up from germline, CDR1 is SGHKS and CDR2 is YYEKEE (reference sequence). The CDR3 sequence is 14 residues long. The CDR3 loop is CASSTRSYTDTQYF. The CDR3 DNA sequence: TGTGCCAGCAGCACTAGATCCTACACAGATACGCAGTATTTT.

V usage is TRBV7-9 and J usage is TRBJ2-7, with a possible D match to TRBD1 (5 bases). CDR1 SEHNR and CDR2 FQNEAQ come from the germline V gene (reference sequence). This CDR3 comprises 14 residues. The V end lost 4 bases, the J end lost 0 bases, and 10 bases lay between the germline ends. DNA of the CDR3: TGTGCCAGCAGCTCGGACATTTCCTCCTACGAGCAGTACTTC. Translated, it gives CASSSDISSYEQYF.

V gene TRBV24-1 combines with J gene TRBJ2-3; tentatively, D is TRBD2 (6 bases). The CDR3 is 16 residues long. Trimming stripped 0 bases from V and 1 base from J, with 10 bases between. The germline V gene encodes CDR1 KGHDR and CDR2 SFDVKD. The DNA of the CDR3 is TGTGCCACCAGTGATTTGGAGGCGGGGCGCACAGATACGCAGTATTTT. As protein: CATSDLEAGRTDTQYF.

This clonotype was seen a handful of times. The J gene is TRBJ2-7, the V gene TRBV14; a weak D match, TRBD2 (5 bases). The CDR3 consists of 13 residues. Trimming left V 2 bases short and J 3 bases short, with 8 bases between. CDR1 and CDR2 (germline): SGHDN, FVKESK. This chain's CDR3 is CASSQIRGYEQYF. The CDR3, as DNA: TGTGCCAGCAGCCAAATTCGGGGCTACGAGCAGTACTTC.

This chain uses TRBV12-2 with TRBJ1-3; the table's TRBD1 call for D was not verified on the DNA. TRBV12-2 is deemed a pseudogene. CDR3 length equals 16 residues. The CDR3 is CASRFLQGRPGNTIYF. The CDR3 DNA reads TGTGCAAGTCGCTTCCTACAGGGACGGCCTGGAAACACCATATATTTT.

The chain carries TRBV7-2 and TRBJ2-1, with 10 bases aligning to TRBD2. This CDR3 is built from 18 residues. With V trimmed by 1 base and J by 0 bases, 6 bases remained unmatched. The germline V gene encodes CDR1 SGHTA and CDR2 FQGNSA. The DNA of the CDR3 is TGTGCCAGCAGCTTAGGGACTAGCGGAATTTTCTCCTACAATGAGCAGTTCTTC. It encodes CASSLGTSGIFSYNEQFF.

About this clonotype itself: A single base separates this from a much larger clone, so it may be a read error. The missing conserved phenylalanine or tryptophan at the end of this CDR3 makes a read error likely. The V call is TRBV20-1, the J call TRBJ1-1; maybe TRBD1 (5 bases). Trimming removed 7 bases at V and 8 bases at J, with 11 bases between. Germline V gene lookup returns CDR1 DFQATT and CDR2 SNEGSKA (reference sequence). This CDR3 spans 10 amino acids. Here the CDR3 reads CSVGLREAFL. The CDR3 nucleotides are TGCAGTGTGGGACTCCGGGAAGCTTTCCTT.

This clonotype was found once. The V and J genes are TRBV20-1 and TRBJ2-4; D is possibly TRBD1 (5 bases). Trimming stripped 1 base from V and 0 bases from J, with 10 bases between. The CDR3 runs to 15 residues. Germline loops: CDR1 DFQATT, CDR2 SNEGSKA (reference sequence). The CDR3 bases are TGCAGTGCTAGAGTGCCAAGGGGAGCCAAAAACATTCAGTACTTC. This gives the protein CSARVPRGAKNIQYF.

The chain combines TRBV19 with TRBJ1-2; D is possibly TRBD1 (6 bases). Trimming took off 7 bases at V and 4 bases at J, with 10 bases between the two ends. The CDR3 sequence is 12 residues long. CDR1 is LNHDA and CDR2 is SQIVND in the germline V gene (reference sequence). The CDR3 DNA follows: TGTGCCAGTACCCCGACAGGCTATGGCTACACCTTC. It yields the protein CASTPTGYGYTF. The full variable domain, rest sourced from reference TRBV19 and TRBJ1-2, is DGGITQSPKYLFRKEGQNVTLSCEQNLNHDAMYWYRQDPGQGLRLIYYSQIVNDFQKGDIAEGYSVSREKKESFPLTVTSAQKNPTAFYLCASTPTGYGYTFGSGTRLTVV.

The CDR3 DNA sequence: TGCAGTGCTTATGTCCGGGGCACAGATACGCAGTATTTT. Translated: CSAYVRGTDTQYF. This chain links TRBV20-1 with TRBJ2-3; D unresolved. Germline V gene data show CDR1 as DFQATT and CDR2 as SNEGSKA (reference sequence). The CDR3 runs 13 residues. Trimming cost V 5 bases and J 1 base, with 10 bases left between them.

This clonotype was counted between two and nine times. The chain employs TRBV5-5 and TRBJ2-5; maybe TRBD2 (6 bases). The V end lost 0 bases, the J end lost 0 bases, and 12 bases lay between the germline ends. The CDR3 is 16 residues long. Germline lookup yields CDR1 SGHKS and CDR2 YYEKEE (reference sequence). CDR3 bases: TGTGCCAGCAGCTTGGGCGGCGGGGCCAACCAAGAGACCCAGTACTTC. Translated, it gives CASSLGGGANQETQYF.

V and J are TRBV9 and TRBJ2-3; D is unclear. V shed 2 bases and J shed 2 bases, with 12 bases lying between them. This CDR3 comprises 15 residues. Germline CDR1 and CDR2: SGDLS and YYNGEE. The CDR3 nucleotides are TGTGCCAGCAGCGTGTCACCCCAGAACACAGATACGCAGTATTTT. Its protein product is CASSVSPQNTDTQYF.

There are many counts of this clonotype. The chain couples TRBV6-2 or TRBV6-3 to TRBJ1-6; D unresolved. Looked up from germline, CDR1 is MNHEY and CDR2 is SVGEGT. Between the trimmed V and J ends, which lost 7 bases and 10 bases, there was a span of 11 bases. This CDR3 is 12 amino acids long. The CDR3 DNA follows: TGTGCCAGCACCCAGGTTTCCTCACCCCTCCACTTT. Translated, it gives CASTQVSSPLHF.

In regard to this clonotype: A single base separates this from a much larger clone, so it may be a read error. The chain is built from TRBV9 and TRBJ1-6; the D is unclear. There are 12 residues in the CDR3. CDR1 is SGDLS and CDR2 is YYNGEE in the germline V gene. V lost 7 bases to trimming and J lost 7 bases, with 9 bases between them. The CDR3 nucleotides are TGTGCCAGCGGCGCCACGAATTCACCCCTCCACTTT. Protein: CASGATNSPLHF.

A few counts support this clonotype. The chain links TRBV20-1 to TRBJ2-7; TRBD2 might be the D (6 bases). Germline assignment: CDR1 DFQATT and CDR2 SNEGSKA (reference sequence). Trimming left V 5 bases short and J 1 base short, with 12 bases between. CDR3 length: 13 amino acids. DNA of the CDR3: TGCAGTGCTCCCGGGACTGCGTCCTACGAGCAGTACTTC. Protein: CSAPGTASYEQYF.

The CDR3 reads CASRPTGGITGELFF. CDR3 in DNA: TGTGCCAGCAGACCGACAGGGGGCATCACCGGGGAGCTGTTTTTT. V and J are TRBV7-9 and TRBJ2-2; the match to TRBD1 covers 10 bases. In germline, CDR1 is SEHNR, CDR2 FQNEAQ (reference sequence). V shed 6 bases and J 4 bases; nucleotides not matched to a gene: 5. The CDR3 runs to 15 residues. Looking up the rest from reference TRBV7-9 and TRBJ2-2 gives the full variable domain: DTGVSQNPRHKITKRGQNVTFRCDPISEHNRLYWYRQTLGQGPEFLTYFQNEAQLEKSRLLSDRFSAERPKGSFSTLEIQRTEQGDSAMYLCASRPTGGITGELFFGEGSRLTVL.

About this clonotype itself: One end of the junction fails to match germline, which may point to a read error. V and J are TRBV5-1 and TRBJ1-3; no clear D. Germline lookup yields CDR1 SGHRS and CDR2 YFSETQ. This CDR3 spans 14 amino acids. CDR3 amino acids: CASSWESAGNTVYF. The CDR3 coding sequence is TGCGCCAGCAGTTGGGAGTCGGCTGGAAACACCGTATATTTT.

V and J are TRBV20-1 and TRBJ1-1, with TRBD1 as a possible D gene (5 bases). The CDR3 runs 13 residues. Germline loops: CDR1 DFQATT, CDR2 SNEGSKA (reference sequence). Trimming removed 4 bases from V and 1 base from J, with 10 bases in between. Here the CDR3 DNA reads TGCAGTGCTAATAAGGGGTGGAACACTGAAGCTTTCTTT. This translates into CSANKGWNTEAFF.

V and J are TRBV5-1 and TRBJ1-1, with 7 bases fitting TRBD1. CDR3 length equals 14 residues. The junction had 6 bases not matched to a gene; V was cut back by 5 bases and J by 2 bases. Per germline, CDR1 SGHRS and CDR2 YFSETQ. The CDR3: CASRGQTSNTEAFF. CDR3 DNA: TGCGCCAGCAGGGGACAGACCTCCAACACTGAAGCTTTCTTT.

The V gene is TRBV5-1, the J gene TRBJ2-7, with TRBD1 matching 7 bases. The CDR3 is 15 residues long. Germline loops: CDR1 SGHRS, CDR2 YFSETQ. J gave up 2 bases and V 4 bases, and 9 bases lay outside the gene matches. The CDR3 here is CASSPQPGQAYEQYF. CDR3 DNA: TGCGCCAGCAGCCCCCAACCCGGACAGGCCTACGAGCAGTACTTC.